The clone carrying this T cell receptor (beta chain) was recorded many times. No antigen is known for it. None of the patients had undergone any treatment ahead of thyroid surgery. This CDR3 has 15 amino acids. V dropped 3 bases and J dropped 7 bases, with 16 bases sitting between them. The germline CDR1 and CDR2 sequences are DFQATT and SNEGSKA (reference sequence). This record belongs to a study of metastatic and nonmetastatic thyroid tumors. General observations from the study: Reported TCR beta diversity, measured in blood and tumor, was significantly higher for malignant thyroid tumors than for benign nodules.

Study processing details: Differences in CDR3 between clinicopathological groups were drawn on to build a classifier intended to discriminate distant-metastatic papillary thyroid cancer patients. With MiXCR, TCRdb reprocessed the PCR reads. What appears here as the V and J calls and clone size reflects TCRdb's work, not the paper's. The data hold over 70,000 clones, with less than 20% observed a single time. This TCR came from a female donor with papillary thyroid cancer or a benign thyroid nodule (not recorded which). Some clones in this sample may be carry-over from other donors' samples. The sequencing sample was made of blood. The rearrangement joins TRBV20-1 to TRBJ1-6; a possible D gene is TRBD1 (5 bases). CDR3 DNA: TGCAGTGCTAGTGCGGGGGGAGGTTTAAATTCACCCCTCCACTTT. Translation gives CSASAGGGLNSPLHF.